This T cell receptor (beta chain) was sequenced in a study of shared clonotypes between healthy human individuals. This was a deep-level run. Researchers divided each subset's genomic DNA evenly across several immunoSEQ plates. The data were produced by immunoSEQ multiplex PCR, yet TCRdb's version contains in-frame clones alone and is incomplete. The data contain a few million clones, about 92% of them singletons. Per the germline V gene, CDR1 is MNHNS and CDR2 is SASEGT. This CDR3 comprises 13 residues. Trimming cost V 11 bases and J 1 base; bases outside gene matches: 4. Those who donated were healthy HIV-negative adults, with no recent acute infections or vaccinations reported.

This TCR came from a man younger than 30 in good health. V gene TRBV6-1 combines with J gene TRBJ2-1, with 8 nucleotides matching TRBD1. The specimen sequenced was naive CD4+ T cells sorted from blood. As for subset: CD45RA+ positively selected. For the CDR3, the DNA is TGTGCCGGACAGGGAGGTTCCTACAATGAGCAGTTCTTC. It codes for CAGQGGSYNEQFF.